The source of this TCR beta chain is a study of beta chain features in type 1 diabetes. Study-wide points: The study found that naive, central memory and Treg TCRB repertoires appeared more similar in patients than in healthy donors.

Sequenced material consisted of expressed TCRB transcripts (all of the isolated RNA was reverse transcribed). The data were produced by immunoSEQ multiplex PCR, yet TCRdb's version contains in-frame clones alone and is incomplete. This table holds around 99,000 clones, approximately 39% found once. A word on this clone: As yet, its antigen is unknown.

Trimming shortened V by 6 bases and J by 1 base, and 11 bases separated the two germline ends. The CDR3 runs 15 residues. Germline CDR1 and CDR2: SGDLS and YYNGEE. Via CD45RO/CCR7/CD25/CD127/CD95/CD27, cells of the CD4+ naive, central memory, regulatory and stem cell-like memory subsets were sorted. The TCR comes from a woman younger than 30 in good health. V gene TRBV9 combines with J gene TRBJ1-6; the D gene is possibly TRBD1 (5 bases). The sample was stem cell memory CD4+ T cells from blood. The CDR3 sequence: CASTPGMSYNSPLHF. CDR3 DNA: TGTGCCAGCACCCCAGGGATGTCCTATAATTCACCCCTCCACTTT.